The present T cell receptor beta chain was sequenced within a study of shared clonotypes between healthy human individuals. A single count supports this clone. A read error may produce the germline difference seen at one junction end. Sequencing was performed with immunoSEQ multiplex PCR; in TCRdb, only in-frame clones are kept and a portion is missing. The sample consists of fewer than 600,000 clones, roughly 72% of them appearing once. The CDR3 consists of 13 residues. Germline V gives CDR1 SSHAT, CDR2 FNYEAQ (reference sequence). The chain carries TRBV7-7 and TRBJ2-1, with 8 nucleotides matching TRBD1. The sample taken for sequencing was PBMCs. The receptor was derived from a woman in her 40s in good health. Some clones in this sample may be carry-over from other donors' samples. This CDR3 reads CASSLGTGNEQFF. The CDR3 region has the DNA TGTGCTAGCAGCTTAGGGACAGGAAATGAGCAGTTCTTC. The variable domain in full, completed from reference TRBV7-7 and TRBJ2-1, reads GAGVSQSPRYKVTKRGQDVTLRCDPISSHATLYWYQQALGQGPEFLTYFNYEAQPDKSGLPSDRFSAERPEGSISTLTIQRTEQRDSAMYRCASSLGTGNEQFFGPGTRLTVL.